The 26 T cell receptor beta chains reported below all come from one sample, sequenced in a study of blood T cells in healthy people across ages. Together with a sample-barcoded 5' primer, a J-beta primer mix was included in a second PCR lasting about 6 to 11 cycles. TCRdb reprocessed the 5' RACE reads via MiXCR and lists one record per CDR3 protein. The sample has more than 1.4 million distinct CDR3 sequences, 42% seen once. Sequencing was done on a sample of blood. All receptors derive from a woman aged 18-29 years in good health.

V usage is TRBV11-2 and J usage is TRBJ2-1; D perhaps matches TRBD2 (5 bases). The germline V and J ends were trimmed by 5 bases and 5 bases, with 16 bases remaining between them. The CDR3 contains 15 residues. Germline-derived CDR1 and CDR2 are SGHAT and FQNNGV. CDR3 protein: CASSIGIQDHNEQFF. CDR3 nucleotide sequence: TGTGCCAGCAGCATCGGGATTCAAGACCACAATGAGCAGTTCTTC.

This clonotype was counted between two and nine times. The V and J genes are TRBV7-9 and TRBJ2-7; 10 nucleotides line up with TRBD2. V lost 1 base, J lost 6 bases, and 6 bases stayed unmatched. The CDR3 length is 15 residues. Germline V gene sequence: CDR1 SEHNR, CDR2 FQNEAQ (reference sequence). As DNA, the CDR3 is TGTGCCAGCAGCTTAGTCCTAGCGGGAGTCGGCGAGCAGTACTTC. Protein product: CASSLVLAGVGEQYF.

The J gene is TRBJ2-1, the V gene TRBV28; TRBD1 or TRBD2 may be the D gene (5 bases each). The CDR3 contains 16 residues. CDR1 is MDHEN, CDR2 SYDVKM, per germline. The V end lost 4 bases, the J end lost 13 bases, and 26 bases lay between the germline ends. The CDR3 DNA is TGTGCCAGCAGTTCGGACGGAACTAGGGGCTCGGAGACCCAGTTCTTC. Amino acids: CASSSDGTRGSETQFF.

This clonotype occurred a few times. The chain links TRBV20-1 to TRBJ1-5; D remains ambiguous. V lost 0 bases and J 0 bases, leaving 15 bases between the germline ends. Germline lookup yields CDR1 DFQATT and CDR2 SNEGSKA (reference sequence). CDR3 size: 17 residues. CDR3 DNA: TGCAGTGCTAGAGATCCTAAGGGAAGCGGTAGCAATCAGCCCCAGCATTTT. Translation gives CSARDPKGSGSNQPQHF.

Note on this clonotype: A read error may produce the germline difference seen at one junction end. J is TRBJ2-7 and V is TRBV7-7; tentative D call: TRBD1 (5 bases). With the DNA end fitting TRBJ2-5 better, the J assignment may be wrong. Per the germline V gene, CDR1 is SSHAT and CDR2 is FNYEAQ (reference sequence). CDR3 length equals 13 residues. CDR3 DNA: TGTGCTAGCAGCTTAGTACAGGTTGAGACCCAGTACTTC. Its protein product is CASSLVQVETQYF.

The chain joins TRBV29-1 to TRBJ2-7; 8 nucleotides agree with TRBD1. The trim removed 0 bases at V and 2 bases at J, leaving 9 bases unmatched. This CDR3 is 16 amino acids long. CDR1 is SQVTM, CDR2 ANQGSEA, per germline. The CDR3 spells CSVEEGKTGAAYEQYF. The CDR3 DNA sequence: TGCAGCGTTGAAGAAGGGAAGACAGGGGCGGCCTACGAGCAGTACTTC.

With regard to this clonotype: The junction departs from germline at one end; a sequencing error may be responsible. This chain uses TRBV7-6 with TRBJ2-1; the match to TRBD2 covers 8 bases. This CDR3 region has 15 residues. In germline, CDR1 is SGHVS, CDR2 FNYEAQ. In DNA form, the CDR3 reads TGTGCCAGTAGCTCTAGACTAGCGATCTACAATGAGCAGTTCTTC. Translating gives CASSSRLAIYNEQFF. Combining the CDR3 with reference TRBV7-6 and TRBJ2-1 gives the whole variable domain GAGVSQSPRYKVTKRGQDVALRCDPISGHVSLYWYRQALGQGPEFLTYFNYEAQQDKSGLPNDRFSAERPEGSISTLTIQRTEQRDSAMYRCASSSRLAIYNEQFFGPGTRLTVL.

This clonotype was counted only a few times. The chain employs TRBV20-1 and TRBJ2-7; D gene ambiguous. V dropped 4 bases and J dropped 6 bases, with 16 bases sitting between them. The germline V gene encodes CDR1 DFQATT and CDR2 SNEGSKA (reference sequence). CDR3 size: 13 residues. The CDR3 DNA reads as TGCAGTGCTACTGGAACTGACGTCCTCGAGCAGTACTTC. Its protein product is CSATGTDVLEQYF.

There are a few counts of this clonotype. This chain joins TRBV7-2 and TRBJ1-1; D is ambiguous. Germline CDR1 is SGHTA and CDR2 is FQGNSA. V lost 5 bases to trimming and J lost 2 bases, with 15 bases between them. There are 15 residues in the CDR3. The CDR3 sequence is CASSPGPYLNTEAFF. DNA for the CDR3: TGTGCCAGCAGCCCCGGTCCTTACCTCAACACTGAAGCTTTCTTT.

The chain combines TRBV28 with TRBJ2-7; 12 nucleotides match TRBD2. The germline gives CDR1 MDHEN, CDR2 SYDVKM. The CDR3 length is 15 residues. The V gene end was trimmed by 5 bases and the J gene end by 4 bases; junction bases not matched to a gene: 6. CDR3 loop: CASSPSGGAKYEQYF. The DNA of the CDR3 is TGTGCCAGCAGTCCTAGCGGGGGGGCAAAATACGAGCAGTACTTC.

The J gene is TRBJ1-1, the V gene TRBV2; D might be TRBD1 (5 bases). The ends were cut back, 7 bases at V and 0 bases at J, with 12 bases in the middle. CDR3 length: 14 residues. The germline CDR1 and CDR2 sequences are SNHLY and FYNNEI. CDR3 bases: TGTGCCAGCACCGAAACGACAGTGAACACTGAAGCTTTCTTT. Amino acid sequence: CASTETTVNTEAFF.

This clonotype was detected a few times. The V and J genes are TRBV25-1 and TRBJ1-4; D may be TRBD1 (5 bases). CDR1 and CDR2 from the germline V gene are MGHDK and SYGVNS. The CDR3 runs 13 residues. Trimming stripped 1 base from V and 7 bases from J, with 7 bases between. CDR3 region: CASSELGTEKLFF. In DNA form, the CDR3 reads TGTGCCAGCAGTGAATTGGGGACTGAAAAACTGTTTTTT.

This clonotype has more than one count but fewer than ten. The rearrangement joins TRBV28 to TRBJ2-5; D gene unclear. Germline-derived CDR1 and CDR2 are MDHEN and SYDVKM. There are 15 residues in the CDR3. The V gene lost 3 bases and the J gene lost 4 bases, with 15 bases spanning the gap. The CDR3 is CASSFGQAPGETQYF. The CDR3 nucleotides read TGTGCCAGCAGTTTCGGGCAGGCGCCGGGAGAGACCCAGTACTTC.

In this sample, this clonotype turned up a few times. This chain connects TRBV28 to TRBJ2-7; TRBD1 agrees at 7 bases. The CDR3 is 14 residues long. The V gene's germline CDR1 is MDHEN and CDR2 SYDVKM. J lost 3 bases, V lost 6 bases, and 8 bases had no gene match. CDR3 loop: CASSPGTEGYEQYF. The CDR3 region has the DNA TGTGCCAGCAGCCCTGGGACAGAAGGCTACGAGCAGTACTTC.

The V call is TRBV4-1, the J call TRBJ1-6; D ambiguous. The CDR3 is 14 residues long. Germline V gene lookup returns CDR1 MGHRA and CDR2 YSYEKL. The germline V and J ends were trimmed by 1 base and 7 bases, with 8 bases remaining between them. Here the CDR3 DNA reads TGCGCCAGCAGCCAAGGACACCTAAATTCACCCCTCCACTTT. This encodes CASSQGHLNSPLHF.

V usage is TRBV7-9 and J usage is TRBJ2-3; no clear D gene. V dropped 0 bases and J dropped 6 bases, with 7 bases sitting between them. This CDR3 comprises 13 residues. Germline CDR1 reads SEHNR; CDR2 reads FQNEAQ (reference sequence). The CDR3 DNA is TGTGCCAGCAGCTTAGCGGTCTACGATACGCAGTATTTT. Protein: CASSLAVYDTQYF. Full variable domain (outside the CDR3, taken from reference TRBV7-9 and TRBJ2-3): DTGVSQNPRHKITKRGQNVTFRCDPISEHNRLYWYRQTLGQGPEFLTYFQNEAQLEKSRLLSDRFSAERPKGSFSTLEIQRTEQGDSAMYLCASSLAVYDTQYFGPGTRLTVL.

The J gene is TRBJ1-5, the V gene TRBV28, with TRBD1 identical over 10 bases. Germline V gene lookup returns CDR1 MDHEN and CDR2 SYDVKM. This CDR3 contains 16 residues. Trimming cost V 3 bases and J 5 bases; bases outside gene matches: 7. The DNA of the CDR3 is TGTGCCAGCAGTTTTCCCGGACAGGGGGAGTATCAGCCCCAGCATTTT. As protein: CASSFPGQGEYQPQHF.

The chain couples TRBV7-2 to TRBJ2-5; D call uncertain. The CDR3 contains 12 residues. Trimming shortened V by 7 bases and J by 11 bases, and 17 bases separated the two germline ends. Looked up from germline, CDR1 is SGHTA and CDR2 is FQGNSA. As DNA, the CDR3 is TGTGCCAGCACCCAACCTACCGTAGGGCAGTACTTC. It is translated as CASTQPTVGQYF.

This clonotype has a handful of counts. The DNA of the CDR3 is TGTGCCATCGGGCCTAGCGGACAAGAGACCCAGTACTTC. Translation: CAIGPSGQETQYF. This sequence joins TRBV10-3 and TRBJ2-5, with 7 bases that match TRBD2. Germline lookup yields CDR1 ENHRY and CDR2 SYGVKD. V was pared by 8 bases and J by 2 bases, with 5 bases of the junction left unmatched. This CDR3 spans 13 amino acids.

V is TRBV27 and J is TRBJ2-7; 9 bases are a match to TRBD2. Per germline, CDR1 MNHEY and CDR2 SMNVEV (reference sequence). J lost 2 bases, V lost 1 base, and 6 bases had no gene match. The CDR3 covers 16 residues. The CDR3 reads CASSLYRGGGAYEQYF. In nucleotides, the CDR3 is TGTGCCAGCAGTTTATATAGGGGCGGGGGGGCCTACGAGCAGTACTTC.

The chain has TRBV6-1 and TRBJ2-7; 12 bases agree with TRBD1. The CDR3 spans 14 residues. Germline assignment: CDR1 MNHNS and CDR2 SASEGT. V was clipped by 5 bases and J by 6 bases; unmatched bases: 5. CDR3 DNA sequence: TGTGCCAGCAGTACCCGGGACAGGGGGCTCGAGCAGTACTTC. This sequence encodes CASSTRDRGLEQYF.

This chain uses TRBV12-3 or TRBV12-4 with TRBJ2-5; 9 bases match TRBD1. The CDR3 sequence is 17 residues long. V trimming: 3 bases; J trimming: 5 bases; junction bases outside the gene matches: 13. CDR3 region: CASSFWTGDRGTETQYF. As DNA, the CDR3 is TGTGCCAGCAGTTTTTGGACAGGGGATAGGGGAACGGAGACCCAGTACTTC.

This clonotype was seen a handful of times. The chain combines TRBV7-9 with TRBJ2-3; D might be TRBD1 (5 bases). Per germline, CDR1 SEHNR and CDR2 FQNEAQ (reference sequence). The ends were cut back, 2 bases at V and 5 bases at J, with 11 bases in the middle. The CDR3 runs to 14 residues. Here the CDR3 reads CASSLRRGQDTQYF. In DNA, the CDR3 is TGTGCCAGCAGCTTACGAAGGGGTCAAGATACGCAGTATTTT. The complete variable domain, with remaining parts taken from reference TRBV7-9 and TRBJ2-3, reads DTGVSQNPRHKITKRGQNVTFRCDPISEHNRLYWYRQTLGQGPEFLTYFQNEAQLEKSRLLSDRFSAERPKGSFSTLEIQRTEQGDSAMYLCASSLRRGQDTQYFGPGTRLTVL.

This clonotype was seen a few times. The chain recombines TRBV11-2 with TRBJ2-1; maybe TRBD1 (6 bases). Trimming removed 1 base from V and 5 bases from J, with 18 bases in between. The CDR3 is made up of 17 amino acids. CDR1 is SGHAT and CDR2 is FQNNGV in the germline V gene. The CDR3 protein is CASSLGGVGQPDNEQFF. DNA of the CDR3: TGTGCCAGCAGCTTAGGGGGAGTTGGACAGCCAGACAATGAGCAGTTCTTC.

The genes are TRBV4-1 and TRBJ1-2; TRBD1 might be the D (6 bases). Trimming left V 1 base short and J 8 bases short, with 23 bases between. The germline CDR1 and CDR2 sequences are MGHRA and YSYEKL. The length of the CDR3 is 17 residues. CDR3 loop: CASSQVLSEGVLLGYTF. The CDR3 DNA reads as TGCGCCAGCAGCCAAGTCCTTTCTGAGGGGGTACTACTCGGCTACACCTTC.

This clonotype has only a few counts. The rearrangement links TRBV2 to TRBJ2-3, with 10 bases identical to TRBD1. With 6 bases clipped from V and 2 bases from J, the junction kept 8 bases outside the gene matches. The CDR3 consists of 16 residues. Germline loops: CDR1 SNHLY, CDR2 FYNNEI. CDR3 in DNA: TGTGCCAGCAGCCCATTCGGGACAGGGGCCACAGATACGCAGTATTTT. Residues: CASSPFGTGATDTQYF. The full variable domain, completed using reference TRBV2 and TRBJ2-3, is EPEVTQTPSHQVTQMGQEVILRCVPISNHLYFYWYRQILGQKVEFLVSFYNNEISEKSEIFDDQFSVERPDGSNFTLKIRSTKLEDSAMYFCASSPFGTGATDTQYFGPGTRLTVL.